The TCR beta chain under discussion was sequenced for a study of blood T cells in healthy people across ages. PCR was performed a second time for about 7 to 12 cycles using a sample-barcoded 5' primer and a J-beta primer mix. TCRdb re-called the 5' RACE reads with MiXCR, one entry per CDR3 protein. This table holds some 640,000 distinct CDR3 sequences, about 52% found once. The trim removed 4 bases at V and 3 bases at J, leaving 5 bases unmatched. The CDR3 consists of 14 residues. This chain connects TRBV12-3 or TRBV12-4 to TRBJ1-2, with 7 bases identical to TRBD1. The sample was blood. This TCR was recovered from a woman aged 55-70 years in good health. Here the CDR3 DNA reads TGTGCCAGCAGTTCGACAGGGTATGACTATGGCTACACCTTC. Translation: CASSSTGYDYGYTF.